This TCR beta chain was identified during a study of T cell repertoires in cytomegalovirus infection. On the study more broadly: Peptides in the study included HLA-C-restricted and HLA-B-restricted CMV epitopes. CMV infection plus the matching HLA type was flagged by public TCR beta signatures.

Trimming left V 0 bases short and J 5 bases short, with 14 bases between. The CDR3 totals 16 residues. The germline gives CDR1 LGHNT, CDR2 FRNRAP. MiXCR was run by TCRdb on the reads, yielding one entry per CDR3 protein. The repertoire has about 920,000 distinct CDR3 sequences, approximately 33% of them found once; the top ten carry under 15%. Worth noting for this clonotype: The antigen is not known.

Study-wide points: Carriers of CMV and the relevant HLA type were discriminated by public TCR beta frequency. Clonotypes of TCR beta that were HLA-C-restricted and CMV-specific dominated the ex vivo response.

V and J are TRBV12-5 and TRBJ2-1; the D gene is possibly TRBD1 (6 bases). This sample comprised cultured CD8+ T cells from PBMCs, obtained from culture after CMV antigen stimulation. The receptor's source is a human donor in good health (CMV status not recorded). Some clones in this sample may be carry-over from other donors' samples. The CDR3 DNA follows: TGTGCTAGTGGTTTGGTACGAGACAGGACGAACAATGAGCAGTTCTTC. As protein: CASGLVRDRTNNEQFF.